What follows are 24 T cell receptor beta chains derived from one specimen sequenced in a study of blood T cell repertoires in COVID-19. Measured with immunoSEQ multiplex PCR; TCRdb has only the in-frame clones, and not every one. The data hold some 200,000 clones, with about 86% observed a single time. Sequenced: PBMCs or T cells enriched from blood (not recorded which). These receptor sequences come from a woman aged 45-65 years with acute COVID-19.

This clone has just a few counts. The CDR3 sequence: CASSQVPLRGLSTDTQYF. CDR3 nucleotide sequence: TGCGCCAGCAGCCAAGTACCTCTGCGGGGATTGAGCACAGATACGCAGTATTTT. This chain uses TRBV4-1 with TRBJ2-3; D perhaps matches TRBD2 (6 bases). V was pared by 1 base and J by 0 bases, with 17 bases between. CDR1 is MGHRA, CDR2 YSYEKL, per germline. The CDR3 contains 18 residues.

The chain has TRBV5-4 and TRBJ2-5, with D tentatively TRBD2 (7 bases). Germline V gene lookup returns CDR1 SGHNT and CDR2 YYREEE (reference sequence). This CDR3 spans 18 amino acids. V was shortened by 2 bases and J by 4 bases, with 24 bases between the two germline ends. This CDR3 reads CASSFGVGQGPGGETQYF. The CDR3 DNA reads TGTGCCAGCAGCTTTGGTGTGGGACAAGGCCCGGGAGGAGAGACCCAGTACTTC.

V is TRBV6-5 and J is TRBJ2-5, with D possibly matching TRBD2 (6 bases). Germline V lookup: CDR1 MNHEY, CDR2 SVGAGI. The CDR3 runs 15 residues. Trimming removed 8 bases at V and 4 bases at J, with 20 bases between. The CDR3 region has the DNA TGTGCCAGCGCCGCTGTCGGGGGTGCGGGAGAGACCCAGTACTTC. This translates into CASAAVGGAGETQYF.

The chain carries TRBV10-3 and TRBJ2-1; 7 positions agree with TRBD1. J gave up 5 bases and V 6 bases, and 7 bases lay outside the gene matches. Looked up from germline, CDR1 is ENHRY and CDR2 is SYGVKD. CDR3 size: 14 residues. For the CDR3, the DNA is TGTGCCATCAGGCCGGGACAGACTAACAATGAGCAGTTCTTC. Its protein is CAIRPGQTNNEQFF.

The CDR3 nucleotides read TGTGCCAGCACCAGCCGGGGGGGAGAGACCCAGTACTTC. Translated, it gives CASTSRGGETQYF. This sequence joins TRBV6-5 and TRBJ2-5; 8 bases line up with TRBD2. J was trimmed by 4 bases and V by 7 bases; bases with no gene match: 5. CDR3 length: 13 amino acids. Germline values: CDR1 MNHEY, CDR2 SVGAGI.

The chain joins TRBV6-2 or TRBV6-3 to TRBJ2-3; TRBD2 aligns across 7 bases. The CDR3 has 16 amino acids. V was clipped by 1 base and J by 4 bases; unmatched bases: 8. Germline V gives CDR1 MNHEY, CDR2 SVGEGT. The CDR3 here is CASSYYVGGPSDTQYF. As DNA, the CDR3 is TGTGCCAGCAGTTACTATGTGGGAGGGCCATCAGATACGCAGTATTTT.

The V call is TRBV18, the J call TRBJ2-1; 10 nucleotides line up with TRBD1. The germline CDR1 and CDR2 sequences are KGHSH and LQKENI. The CDR3 has 15 amino acids. J was trimmed by 9 bases and V by 4 bases; bases with no gene match: 9. For the CDR3, the DNA is TGTGCCAGCTCACGCGGGACAGGGGAGGCAGTTGAGCAGTTCTTC. Translated, it gives CASSRGTGEAVEQFF.

The CDR3 spells CASSLISLGEFF. For the CDR3, the DNA is TGTGCCAGCAGCTTGATTTCACTAGGAGAGTTCTTC. The chain couples TRBV5-6 to TRBJ2-1; tentatively, D is TRBD2 (5 bases). This CDR3 comprises 12 residues. Germline V gives CDR1 SGHDT, CDR2 YYEEEE. The V end lost 1 base, the J end lost 14 bases, and 13 bases lay between the germline ends.

The chain recombines TRBV2 with TRBJ2-5; TRBD2 matches at 11 bases. Germline V CDR1 and CDR2: SNHLY, FYNNEI. The V segment lost 4 bases and the J segment 5 bases; nucleotides outside the gene matches: 9. This CDR3 contains 16 residues. The CDR3 DNA reads TGTGCCAGCAGTGGGGGACTAGCGGACCTTTGGGAGACCCAGTACTTC. This encodes CASSGGLADLWETQYF.

V gene TRBV3-1 (or the pseudogene TRBV3-2) combines with J gene TRBJ2-5; 11 bases line up with TRBD2. The germline V gene has CDR1 LGHDT and CDR2 YNNKEL (reference sequence). This CDR3 spans 18 amino acids. V gave up 4 bases and J gave up 1 base; unmatched junction bases: 11. The CDR3 DNA follows: TGTGCCAGCAGCCGAGGTTTCGGGACTAGCGGACTCCAAGAGACCCAGTACTTC. This codes for CASSRGFGTSGLQETQYF.

A single count supports this clone. This rearrangement joins TRBV11-2 to TRBJ1-1; 7 bases line up with TRBD1. Germline values: CDR1 SGHAT, CDR2 FQNNGV. The CDR3 spans 16 residues. The J segment lost 1 base and the V segment lost 4 bases, leaving 9 bases of the junction unmatched. CDR3 nucleotide sequence: TGTGCCAGCAGCTCCACCCCACAGGGGTCGAACACTGAAGCTTTCTTT. This gives the protein CASSSTPQGSNTEAFF.

J is TRBJ1-2 and V is TRBV6-1, with D unclear. Germline CDR1 MNHNS, CDR2 SASEGT. Trimming pared 1 base from V and 4 bases from J, leaving 7 bases between. The CDR3 length is 13 residues. CDR3 sequence reads: CASSEEQFYGYTF. CDR3 bases: TGTGCCAGCAGTGAAGAACAGTTCTATGGCTACACCTTC.

The chain combines TRBV5-1 with TRBJ2-3; D is unresolved. The V gene's germline CDR1 is SGHRS and CDR2 YFSETQ. The CDR3 runs 15 residues. V lost 4 bases, J lost 0 bases, and 12 bases lay in between. The CDR3 sequence: CASSPVVSSTDTQYF. CDR3 DNA: TGCGCCAGCAGCCCTGTTGTCAGTAGCACAGATACGCAGTATTTT.

J is TRBJ1-5 and V is TRBV7-2; possibly TRBD1 for D (5 bases). Germline V CDR1 and CDR2: SGHTA, FQGNSA. The ends were cut back, 5 bases at V and 6 bases at J, with 20 bases in the middle. CDR3 length equals 16 residues. CDR3 nucleotide sequence: TGTGCCAGCAGCGCCGAACAGGCCATGGAGGGTCAGCCCCAGCATTTT. It codes for CASSAEQAMEGQPQHF.

V gene TRBV6-6 combines with J gene TRBJ2-1, with a tentative D call TRBD1 (6 bases). This CDR3 contains 16 residues. V lost 6 bases, J lost 5 bases, and 20 bases lay in between. Germline CDR1 reads MNHNY; CDR2 reads SVGAGI (reference sequence). The CDR3 loop reads CASRGPGASAHNEQFF. DNA for the CDR3: TGTGCCAGCAGGGGTCCAGGGGCCTCGGCCCACAATGAGCAGTTCTTC.

This clone showed up just a few times. The gene calls are TRBV5-6 and TRBJ1-1, with 7 bases aligning to TRBD1. Germline CDR1 SGHDT, CDR2 YYEEEE. The CDR3 is 15 residues long. Losses at the gene ends were 3 bases for V and 3 bases for J; bases not matched to a gene: 8. The CDR3 DNA sequence: TGTGCCAGCAGCTCGCAACAGGGGCTGCACACTGAAGCTTTCTTT. The encoded protein is CASSSQQGLHTEAFF.

The sample holds a few counts of this clone. The chain employs TRBV28 and TRBJ2-1, with 8 bases identical to TRBD1. Germline V gene data show CDR1 as MDHEN and CDR2 as SYDVKM. The trim removed 3 bases at V and 9 bases at J, leaving 10 bases unmatched. This CDR3 is built from 15 residues. The CDR3 region is CASSFWTGRLVEQFF. The CDR3 bases are TGTGCCAGCAGTTTCTGGACAGGGAGGCTTGTTGAGCAGTTCTTC.

The chain has TRBV19 and TRBJ2-3; 8 nucleotides agree with TRBD2. Per germline, CDR1 LNHDA and CDR2 SQIVND (reference sequence). After removal of 2 bases from V and 4 bases from J, the junction contained 5 bases not matched to a gene. The length of the CDR3 is 15 residues. In nucleotides, the CDR3 is TGTGCCAGTAGTATACCAGCGGGAGACCCAGATACGCAGTATTTT. It encodes CASSIPAGDPDTQYF.

The chain links TRBV28 to TRBJ2-1, with 10 bases that match TRBD2. The CDR3 is made up of 13 amino acids. The germline V gene encodes CDR1 MDHEN and CDR2 SYDVKM. J was trimmed by 16 bases and V by 10 bases; bases with no gene match: 16. CDR3 sequence: CANEKGLAGVGFF. The CDR3 DNA is TGTGCCAACGAGAAGGGGCTAGCGGGAGTGGGTTTCTTC.

The chain is built from TRBV19 and TRBJ1-4, with 8 nucleotides matching TRBD1. In germline, CDR1 is LNHDA, CDR2 SQIVND (reference sequence). V was pared by 4 bases and J by 3 bases, with 1 base of the junction left unmatched. The CDR3 spans 14 residues. The CDR3 region has the DNA TGTGCCAGTAGTACAGGGGGCCCTAATGAAAAACTGTTTTTT. Its translation is CASSTGGPNEKLFF.

The chain couples TRBV19 to TRBJ2-2; no clear D gene. Germline CDR1 reads LNHDA; CDR2 reads SQIVND (reference sequence). The CDR3 runs to 15 residues. Trimming pared 3 bases from V and 1 base from J, leaving 9 bases between. CDR3 region: CASSMTRQNTGELFF. The CDR3 region has the DNA TGTGCCAGTAGTATGACACGGCAGAACACCGGGGAGCTGTTTTTT.

J is TRBJ2-7 and V is TRBV7-9; maybe TRBD1 (5 bases). The germline V gene has CDR1 SEHNR and CDR2 FQNEAQ (reference sequence). The germline V and J ends were trimmed by 5 bases and 0 bases, with 14 bases remaining between them. This CDR3 comprises 15 residues. DNA for the CDR3: TGTGCCAGCAGCAAAAACCCAGGGTTCTCCTACGAGCAGTACTTC. Its protein is CASSKNPGFSYEQYF.

The chain uses TRBV6-5 and TRBJ2-7; 10 bases align to TRBD2. The germline V gene has CDR1 MNHEY and CDR2 SVGAGI. CDR3 length: 14 residues. V shed 8 bases and J 5 bases; nucleotides not matched to a gene: 9. The CDR3 nucleotides are TGTGCCAGCTGGGGTAGCGGGAGGACCCACGAGCAGTACTTC. Its protein product is CASWGSGRTHEQYF.

Regarding this clone: Possible read error: a much larger clone is one base away. In the same sample, other DNA sequences code for this CDR3. The chain joins TRBV7-2 to TRBJ2-7; 7 bases map to TRBD1. Germline CDR1 reads SGHTA; CDR2 reads FQGNSA. There are 14 residues in the CDR3. As DNA, the CDR3 is TGTGCCAGCAGCCTGACAGGGAACTCCTACGAGCAGTATTTC. Translation: CASSLTGNSYEQYF.